This entry lists 29 T cell receptor beta chains sequenced from one sample in a study of T-cell reconstitution after alpha-beta-depleted transplantation in children. Construction of the TCRbeta library involved unique molecular identifiers. TCRdb re-called the PCR reads through MiXCR, storing one row per CDR3 protein. The sample holds around 490,000 distinct CDR3 sequences, roughly an eighth seen once. Sequencing was performed on PBMCs, mostly from graft donor cells, taken 180 days after TCRalphabeta/CD19-depleted stem cell transplant. The receptor set was obtained from a female patient aged 2-9 years who had a stem cell transplant for aplastic anemia, so the T cells may come from the graft donor.

In its sample, this clonotype was seen a few times. V gene TRBV5-1 combines with J gene TRBJ2-7, with no clear D. The CDR3 extends over 14 amino acids. Germline V CDR1 and CDR2: SGHRS, YFSETQ. V was pared by 3 bases and J by 4 bases, with 14 bases between. The CDR3 loop is CASSSGRMAYEQYF. CDR3 in DNA: TGCGCCAGCAGCTCCGGACGGATGGCTTACGAGCAGTACTTC.

This clonotype has only a few counts. This chain joins TRBV6-2 or TRBV6-3 and TRBJ2-5; D may be TRBD1 (5 bases). With 2 bases removed from V and 2 bases from J, the gap between germline ends came to 12 bases. From germline, CDR1 is MNHEY and CDR2 SVGEGT. CDR3 size: 15 residues. This CDR3 is CASSYAQGTQETQYF. The CDR3 coding sequence is TGTGCCAGCAGTTACGCTCAGGGCACTCAAGAGACCCAGTACTTC.

This chain links TRBV7-2 with TRBJ1-3; 7 nucleotides line up with TRBD1. Trimming removed 1 base from V and 4 bases from J; junction bases left unmatched: 10. The germline CDR1 and CDR2 sequences are SGHTA and FQGNSA. The CDR3 totals 17 residues. The CDR3 here is CASSLVYVAGQGNTIYF. The CDR3 nucleotides read TGTGCCAGCAGCTTAGTGTATGTGGCGGGACAGGGAAACACCATATATTTT.

This clonotype was seen only a few times. The genes are TRBV2 and TRBJ2-7, with D maybe TRBD2 (6 bases). Germline V gene lookup returns CDR1 SNHLY and CDR2 FYNNEI. Between the trimmed V and J ends, which lost 1 base and 2 bases, there was a span of 12 bases. This CDR3 is built from 15 residues. CDR3 sequence reads: CASSEVGRATYEQYV. The DNA for the CDR3 is TGTGCCAGCAGTGAAGTCGGGAGAGCTACCTACGAGCAGTACGTC.

This clonotype has just a few counts. V is TRBV10-3 and J is TRBJ2-5; tentatively, D is TRBD2 (5 bases). Germline CDR1 reads ENHRY; CDR2 reads SYGVKD. V was cut by 6 bases and J by 1 base, with 9 bases left in between. The CDR3 spans 13 residues. The CDR3 DNA reads TGTGCCATCAGGGAGGATGTCCAAGAGACCCAGTACTTC. The encoded protein is CAIREDVQETQYF.

This clonotype was counted between two and nine times. This chain links TRBV20-1 with TRBJ1-1, with 7 bases that match TRBD1. CDR1 and CDR2 (germline): DFQATT, SNEGSKA (reference sequence). There are 14 residues in the CDR3. This chain's CDR3 is CRGMAGGMNTEAFF. As DNA, the CDR3 is TGCAGAGGGATGGCAGGGGGTATGAACACTGAAGCTTTCTTT.

The chain couples TRBV6-1 to TRBJ2-5, with D hard to call. This CDR3 contains 14 residues. The germline V gene has CDR1 MNHNS and CDR2 SASEGT. V lost 6 bases to trimming and J lost 4 bases, with 15 bases between them. The CDR3 sequence: CASSKSYPRETQYF. As DNA, the CDR3 is TGTGCCAGCAGCAAGAGTTATCCGAGAGAGACCCAGTACTTC.

This clonotype was observed at least ten times. The genes are TRBV10-3 and TRBJ2-7, with D perhaps given as TRBD1 or TRBD2 (5 bases each). This CDR3 contains 15 residues. V gave up 0 bases and J gave up 5 bases, with 14 bases separating them. Germline values: CDR1 ENHRY, CDR2 SYGVKD. In DNA, the CDR3 is TGTGCCATCAGTGAGTCGATGGCGTGGGGGAACGAGCAGTACGTC. Translating gives CAISESMAWGNEQYV.

The chain joins TRBV6-2 or TRBV6-3 to TRBJ2-1, with TRBD2 matching 10 bases. Unmatched junction bases numbered 10, after V lost 6 bases and J lost 5 bases. The CDR3 spans 16 residues. Germline V gene data show CDR1 as MNHEY and CDR2 as SVGEGT. CDR3 nucleotides: TGTGCCAGCAGGTACGCGGGACTAGCGCCAGACAATGAGCAGTTCTTC. This sequence encodes CASRYAGLAPDNEQFF.

This clonotype was seen more than once but under ten times. CDR3 sequence reads: CSAAETGPWPSEAFF. In nucleotides, the CDR3 is TGCAGTGCCGCTGAGACAGGCCCGTGGCCCTCTGAAGCTTTCTTT. V gene TRBV20-1 combines with J gene TRBJ1-1, with D perhaps matching TRBD1 (6 bases). The CDR3 has 15 amino acids. Trimming pared 6 bases from V and 6 bases from J, leaving 23 bases between. Germline V gene data show CDR1 as DFQATT and CDR2 as SNEGSKA (reference sequence).

This clonotype was seen more than once but under ten times. The rearrangement uses TRBV29-1 and TRBJ2-3, with D perhaps being TRBD1 or TRBD2 (5 bases each). V was clipped by 7 bases and J by 4 bases, with 6 bases between them. Germline CDR1 is SQVTM and CDR2 is ANQGSEA. This CDR3 comprises 10 residues. The CDR3 protein is CSAGPDTQYF. DNA for the CDR3: TGCAGCGCGGGGCCAGATACGCAGTATTTT.

The sample holds a few counts of this clonotype. This rearrangement joins TRBV28 to TRBJ2-7; D gene ambiguous. V dropped 5 bases and J dropped 6 bases, with 14 bases sitting between them. CDR1 MDHEN and CDR2 SYDVKM come from the germline V gene. The CDR3 is made up of 13 amino acids. As DNA, the CDR3 is TGTGCCAGCAGTAAAATCCCCCTAGGCGAGCAGTACTTC. Translation: CASSKIPLGEQYF.

There are a few counts of this clonotype. The gene calls are TRBV29-1 and TRBJ1-2, with D hard to call. Germline CDR1 and CDR2: SQVTM and ANQGSEA. The CDR3 length is 13 residues. The germline V and J ends were trimmed by 1 base and 1 base, with 7 bases remaining between them. The CDR3 nucleotides are TGCAGCGTTGAAGGGCGGTTTAACTATGGCTACACCTTC. It yields the protein CSVEGRFNYGYTF.

V usage is TRBV7-2 and J usage is TRBJ2-1; a weak D match, TRBD2 (5 bases). Matching the DNA end better, TRBJ2-7 makes the J call doubtful. CDR1 is SGHTA and CDR2 is FQGNSA in the germline V gene. This CDR3 comprises 14 residues. CDR3 nucleotides: TGTGCCAGCAGCTTGGAGCGGTCCTACAATGAGCAGTACTTC. Its translation is CASSLERSYNEQYF.

This chain uses TRBV6-6 with TRBJ2-7; D perhaps matches TRBD2 (6 bases). The CDR3 runs 11 residues. Germline V gene data show CDR1 as MNHNY and CDR2 as SVGAGI (reference sequence). V lost 7 bases and J lost 6, with 10 bases in between. CDR3: CASMSGGEQYV. The CDR3 region has the DNA TGTGCCAGCATGTCCGGGGGCGAGCAGTACGTC.

The CDR3 coding sequence is TGCGCCAGCAGCCAAGAACGGACAGGGGTCGTGGAGCAGTTCTTC. The encoded protein is CASSQERTGVVEQFF. V and J are TRBV4-1 and TRBJ2-1, with 9 nucleotides matching TRBD1. CDR3 size: 15 residues. J was trimmed by 10 bases and V by 0 bases; bases with no gene match: 7. Germline CDR1 and CDR2: MGHRA and YSYEKL.

This clonotype has just a few counts. The rearrangement links TRBV6-2 or TRBV6-3 to TRBJ2-5; D gene ambiguous. Per the germline V gene, CDR1 is MNHEY and CDR2 is SVGEGT. The V and J ends lost 6 bases and 2 bases respectively, with 10 bases between them. The CDR3 consists of 13 residues. The CDR3 region has the DNA TGTGCCAGCAGCCGACGGGCGCAAGAGACCCAGTACTTC. Its translation: CASSRRAQETQYF.

Regarding this clonotype: An end of the junction differs from the germline gene, which may be a read error. The rearrangement uses TRBV6-2 or TRBV6-3 and TRBJ1-3; D unclear. Germline lookup yields CDR1 MNHEY and CDR2 SVGEGT. The CDR3 is 17 residues long. The CDR3 DNA reads TGTGCCAGCAGTAATCACCGATCACCGACGTCTGGAAACACCATATATTTC. Protein sequence: CASSNHRSPTSGNTIYF.

The J gene is TRBJ2-1, the V gene TRBV20-1, with D possibly TRBD2 on 7 matching bases. The CDR3 sequence is 15 residues long. Germline V gene lookup returns CDR1 DFQATT and CDR2 SNEGSKA (reference sequence). V was clipped by 3 bases and J by 7 bases, with 19 bases between them. The CDR3 region is CSARGAASGPNEQFF. CDR3 bases: TGCAGTGCTAGGGGGGCCGCTAGCGGCCCAAATGAGCAGTTCTTC.

The chain recombines TRBV12-3 or TRBV12-4 with TRBJ2-1, with TRBD1 matching 8 bases. V lost 5 bases to trimming and J lost 4 bases; unmatched junction nucleotides: 7. There are 15 residues in the CDR3. The CDR3 protein is CASSTGTGGYNEQFF. The CDR3 nucleotides read TGTGCCAGCAGTACCGGGACAGGTGGGTACAATGAGCAGTTCTTC.

The chain recombines TRBV7-9 with TRBJ2-7; 9 bases are shared with TRBD1. The germline V gene encodes CDR1 SEHNR and CDR2 FQNEAQ (reference sequence). This CDR3 region has 16 residues. Losses at the gene ends were 4 bases for V and 4 bases for J; bases not matched to a gene: 11. In DNA, the CDR3 is TGTGCCAGCAGCTCAAAAGCCTGGGACAGGGCTTACGAGCAGTACGTC. It is translated as CASSSKAWDRAYEQYV.

The rearrangement joins TRBV20-1 to TRBJ2-1, with 9 bases fitting TRBD2. The CDR3 runs 16 residues. With 3 bases clipped from V and 6 bases from J, the junction kept 12 bases outside the gene matches. CDR1 is DFQATT, CDR2 SNEGSKA, per germline (reference sequence). The CDR3, as DNA: TGCAGTGCTAGGAACCTAGCGGGATTGGGGGGCAATGAGCAGTTCTTC. Translating it yields CSARNLAGLGGNEQFF.

This rearrangement joins TRBV7-8 to TRBJ2-5, with 8 bases lining up with TRBD2. Losses at the gene ends were 6 bases for V and 5 bases for J; bases not matched to a gene: 20. Germline loops: CDR1 SGHVS, CDR2 FQNEAQ. CDR3 length: 18 amino acids. CDR3 sequence: CASRKQPGREPEEETQYF. The CDR3 DNA reads TGTGCCAGCAGAAAACAGCCCGGGAGGGAGCCCGAGGAGGAGACCCAGTACTTC.

This clonotype showed up just a few times. The gene calls are TRBV20-1 and TRBJ2-7; TRBD2 matches 7 bases. Germline CDR1 is DFQATT and CDR2 is SNEGSKA (reference sequence). CDR3 length: 14 amino acids. V lost 3 bases and J lost 2; bases outside the gene matches: 7. Here the CDR3 reads CSASPSGIPYEQYV. For the CDR3, the DNA is TGCAGTGCTAGTCCTAGCGGCATTCCCTACGAGCAGTACGTC.

This clonotype was recorded many times. This chain links TRBV7-2 with TRBJ2-1; 8 nucleotides align to TRBD2. CDR3 size: 16 residues. Germline values: CDR1 SGHTA, CDR2 FQGNSA. The V segment lost 1 base and the J segment 3 bases; nucleotides outside the gene matches: 5. The CDR3 nucleotides are TGTGCCAGCAGCTTAGTCGGGACTAGGTACTACAATGAGCAGTTCTTC. It codes for CASSLVGTRYYNEQFF.

This chain uses TRBV4-1 with TRBJ2-1, with D perhaps matching TRBD2 (6 bases). The germline V and J ends were trimmed by 3 bases and 8 bases, with 20 bases remaining between them. The CDR3 is made up of 16 amino acids. Per germline, CDR1 MGHRA and CDR2 YSYEKL. The CDR3 bases are TGCGCCAGCAGCCACCACCTAGCGCCCTTCGGTGATGAGCAGTTCTTC. Its protein is CASSHHLAPFGDEQFF.

The chain carries TRBV4-3 and TRBJ2-2; TRBD2 matches at 10 bases. Germline assignment: CDR1 LGHNA and CDR2 YSLEER. The CDR3 sequence is 16 residues long. Trimming at V came to 1 base and at J to 7 bases, leaving 6 bases not matched to a gene. CDR3 bases: TGCGCCAGCAGCCAAGCAGCGGGAGGGTTGGGCGGGGAGCTGTTTTTT. Its translation: CASSQAAGGLGGELFF.

The chain recombines TRBV4-2 with TRBJ2-7; D call uncertain. The CDR3 is 12 amino acids. Germline V gene lookup returns CDR1 LGHNA and CDR2 YNFKEQ. Trimming shortened V by 8 bases and J by 2 bases, and 10 bases separated the two germline ends. CDR3 coding DNA: TGTGCCAGCGCGGACGAAGCCTACGAGCAGTACTTC. It encodes CASADEAYEQYF.

The V and J genes are TRBV2 and TRBJ1-5; weak D call: TRBD1 (5 bases). The germline gives CDR1 SNHLY, CDR2 FYNNEI. The CDR3 has 16 amino acids. The ends were cut back, 5 bases at V and 1 base at J, with 15 bases in the middle. CDR3: CASSQLIQGSNQPQHF. The CDR3 coding sequence is TGTGCCAGCAGTCAACTAATCCAGGGAAGCAATCAGCCCCAGCATTTT.